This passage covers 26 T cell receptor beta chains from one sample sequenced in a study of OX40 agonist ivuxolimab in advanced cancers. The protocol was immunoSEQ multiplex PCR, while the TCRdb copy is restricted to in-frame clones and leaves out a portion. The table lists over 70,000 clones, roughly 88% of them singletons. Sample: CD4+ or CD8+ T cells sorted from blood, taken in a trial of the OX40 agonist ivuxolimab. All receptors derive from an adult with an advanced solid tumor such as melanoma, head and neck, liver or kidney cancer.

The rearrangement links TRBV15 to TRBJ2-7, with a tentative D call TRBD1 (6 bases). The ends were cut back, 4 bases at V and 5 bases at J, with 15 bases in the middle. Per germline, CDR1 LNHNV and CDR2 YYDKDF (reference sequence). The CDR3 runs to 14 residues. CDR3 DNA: TGTGCCACCAGCACCTTAGACAGGTCCCACGAGCAGTACTTC. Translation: CATSTLDRSHEQYF.

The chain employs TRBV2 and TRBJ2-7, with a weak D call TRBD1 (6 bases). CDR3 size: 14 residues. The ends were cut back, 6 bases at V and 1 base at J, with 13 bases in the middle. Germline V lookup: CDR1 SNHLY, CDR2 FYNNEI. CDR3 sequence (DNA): TGTGCCAGCAGAAGGCTAGGACAGTCCTACGAGCAGTACTTC. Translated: CASRRLGQSYEQYF.

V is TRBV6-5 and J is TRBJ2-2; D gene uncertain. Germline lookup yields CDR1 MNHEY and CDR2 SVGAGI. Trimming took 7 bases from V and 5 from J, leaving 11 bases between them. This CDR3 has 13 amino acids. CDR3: CASTDGLTGELFF. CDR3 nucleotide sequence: TGTGCCAGCACGGACGGATTGACCGGGGAGCTGTTTTTT.

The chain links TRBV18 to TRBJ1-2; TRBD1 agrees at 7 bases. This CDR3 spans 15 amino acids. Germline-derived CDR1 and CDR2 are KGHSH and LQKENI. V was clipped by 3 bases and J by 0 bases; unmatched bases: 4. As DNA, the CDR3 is TGTGCCAGCTCACCCCCGGGACAGACTAACTATGGCTACACCTTC. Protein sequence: CASSPPGQTNYGYTF.

The CDR3 reads CASSPRTGLAKNIQYF. DNA of the CDR3: TGTGCCAGCAGCCCACGGACAGGGCTAGCCAAAAACATTCAGTACTTC. This chain joins TRBV7-2 and TRBJ2-4; 8 bases are shared with TRBD1. V was clipped by 5 bases and J by 0 bases; unmatched bases: 6. The CDR3 spans 16 residues. Germline values: CDR1 SGHTA, CDR2 FQGNSA.

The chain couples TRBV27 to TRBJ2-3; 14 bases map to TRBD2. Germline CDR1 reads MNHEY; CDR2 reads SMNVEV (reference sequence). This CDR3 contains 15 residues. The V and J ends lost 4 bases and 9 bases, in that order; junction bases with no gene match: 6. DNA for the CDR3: TGTGCCAGCAGTTCCCCACGACTAGCGGGAGGGACGCAGTATTTT. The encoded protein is CASSSPRLAGGTQYF.

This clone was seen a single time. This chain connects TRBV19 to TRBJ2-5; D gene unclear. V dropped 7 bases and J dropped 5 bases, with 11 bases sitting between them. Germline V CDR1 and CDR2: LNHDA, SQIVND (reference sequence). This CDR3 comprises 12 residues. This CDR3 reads CASIGSDETQYF. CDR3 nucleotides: TGTGCCAGTATAGGATCAGATGAGACCCAGTACTTC.

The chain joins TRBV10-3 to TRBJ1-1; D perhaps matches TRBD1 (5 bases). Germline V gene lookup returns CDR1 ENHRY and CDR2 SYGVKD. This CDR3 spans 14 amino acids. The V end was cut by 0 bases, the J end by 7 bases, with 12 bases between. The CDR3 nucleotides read TGTGCCATCAGTGAGTCGACGGGACTCGATGAAGCTTTCTTT. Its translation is CAISESTGLDEAFF.

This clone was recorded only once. The CDR3 sequence: CASSLSAGGQSYEQYF. CDR3 DNA: TGCGCCAGCAGCTTGTCGGCTGGCGGACAATCCTACGAGCAGTACTTC. The chain joins TRBV5-1 to TRBJ2-7; TRBD1 might be the D (5 bases). The V and J ends lost 1 base and 1 base respectively, with 15 bases between them. The CDR3 length is 16 residues. CDR1 is SGHRS, CDR2 YFSETQ, per germline.

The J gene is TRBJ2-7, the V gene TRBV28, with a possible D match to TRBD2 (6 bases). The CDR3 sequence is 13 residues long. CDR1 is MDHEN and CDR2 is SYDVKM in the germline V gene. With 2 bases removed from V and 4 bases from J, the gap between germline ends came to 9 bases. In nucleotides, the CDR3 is TGTGCCAGCAGTTTACCGGAGGGGTACGAGCAGTACTTC. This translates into CASSLPEGYEQYF.

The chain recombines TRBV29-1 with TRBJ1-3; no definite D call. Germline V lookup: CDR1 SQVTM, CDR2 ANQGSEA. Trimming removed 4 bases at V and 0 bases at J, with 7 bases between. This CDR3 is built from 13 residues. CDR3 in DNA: TGCAGCGTTGTTGCAAACTCTGGAAACACCATATATTTT. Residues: CSVVANSGNTIYF.

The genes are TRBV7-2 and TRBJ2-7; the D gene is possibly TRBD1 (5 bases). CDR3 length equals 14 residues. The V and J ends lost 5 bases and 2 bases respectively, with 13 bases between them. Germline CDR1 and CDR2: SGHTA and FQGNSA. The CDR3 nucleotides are TGTGCCAGCAGCGTAGGGGCAGGGCCCTACGAGCAGTACTTC. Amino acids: CASSVGAGPYEQYF.

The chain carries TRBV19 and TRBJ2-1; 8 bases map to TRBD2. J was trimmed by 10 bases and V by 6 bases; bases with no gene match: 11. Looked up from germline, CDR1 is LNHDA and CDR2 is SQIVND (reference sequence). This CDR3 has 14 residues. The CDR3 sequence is CASSRGLDTMEQFF. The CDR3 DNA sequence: TGTGCCAGTAGCAGGGGACTAGACACAATGGAGCAGTTCTTC.

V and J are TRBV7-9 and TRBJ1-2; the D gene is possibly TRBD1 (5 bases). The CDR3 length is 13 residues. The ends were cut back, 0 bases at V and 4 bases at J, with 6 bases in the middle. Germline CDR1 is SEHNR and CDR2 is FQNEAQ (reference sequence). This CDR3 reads CASSLARAYGYTF. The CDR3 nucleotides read TGTGCCAGCAGCTTAGCCAGGGCCTATGGCTACACCTTC.

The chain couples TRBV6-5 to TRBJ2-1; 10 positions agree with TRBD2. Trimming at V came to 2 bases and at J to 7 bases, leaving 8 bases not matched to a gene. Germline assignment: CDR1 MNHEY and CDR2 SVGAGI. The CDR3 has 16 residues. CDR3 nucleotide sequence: TGTGCCAGCAGTTACAATTTAGCGGGAGGTTTAAATGAGCAGTTCTTC. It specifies CASSYNLAGGLNEQFF.

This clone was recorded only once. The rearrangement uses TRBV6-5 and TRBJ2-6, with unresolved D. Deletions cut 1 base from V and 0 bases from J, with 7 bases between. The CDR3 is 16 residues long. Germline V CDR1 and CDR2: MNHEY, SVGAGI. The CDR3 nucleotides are TGTGCCAGCAGTTACTTACCCAACTCTGGGGCCAACGTCCTGACTTTC. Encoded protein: CASSYLPNSGANVLTF.

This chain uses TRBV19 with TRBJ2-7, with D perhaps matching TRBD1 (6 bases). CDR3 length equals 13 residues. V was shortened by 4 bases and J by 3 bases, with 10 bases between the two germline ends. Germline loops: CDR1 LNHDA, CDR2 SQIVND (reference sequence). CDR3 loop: CASSSQGIYEQYF. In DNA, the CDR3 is TGTGCCAGTAGTAGCCAGGGGATCTACGAGCAGTACTTC.

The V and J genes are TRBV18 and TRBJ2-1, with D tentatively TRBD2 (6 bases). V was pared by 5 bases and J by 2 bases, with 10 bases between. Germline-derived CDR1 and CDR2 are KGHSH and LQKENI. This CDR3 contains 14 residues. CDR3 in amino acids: CASSGGGTYNEQFF. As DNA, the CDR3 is TGTGCCAGCTCAGGGGGAGGCACCTACAATGAGCAGTTCTTC. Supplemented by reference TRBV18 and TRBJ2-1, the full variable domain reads NAGVMQNPRHLVRRRGQEARLRCSPMKGHSHVYWYRQLPEEGLKFMVYLQKENIIDESGMPKERFSAEFPKEGPSILRIQQVVRGDSAAYFCASSGGGTYNEQFFGPGTRLTVL.

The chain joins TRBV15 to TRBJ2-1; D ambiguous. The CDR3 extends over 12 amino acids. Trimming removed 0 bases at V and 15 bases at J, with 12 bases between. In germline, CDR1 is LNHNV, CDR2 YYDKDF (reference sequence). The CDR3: CATSRDGARGFF. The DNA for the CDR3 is TGTGCCACCAGCAGAGATGGTGCACGAGGGTTCTTC.

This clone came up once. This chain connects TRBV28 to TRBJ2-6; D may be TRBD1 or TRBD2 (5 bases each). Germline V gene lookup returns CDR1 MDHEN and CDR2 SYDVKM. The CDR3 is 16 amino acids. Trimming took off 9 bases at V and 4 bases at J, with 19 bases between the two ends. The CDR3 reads CASHRDAVGGANVLTF. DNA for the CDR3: TGTGCCAGTCATCGGGACGCCGTTGGGGGGGCCAACGTCCTGACTTTC.

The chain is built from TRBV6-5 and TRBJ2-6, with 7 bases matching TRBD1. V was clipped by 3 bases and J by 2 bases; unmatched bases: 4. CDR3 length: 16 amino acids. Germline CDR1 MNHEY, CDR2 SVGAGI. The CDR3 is CASSYNTGAGANVLTF. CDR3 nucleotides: TGTGCCAGCAGTTATAACACAGGGGCTGGGGCCAACGTCCTGACTTTC.

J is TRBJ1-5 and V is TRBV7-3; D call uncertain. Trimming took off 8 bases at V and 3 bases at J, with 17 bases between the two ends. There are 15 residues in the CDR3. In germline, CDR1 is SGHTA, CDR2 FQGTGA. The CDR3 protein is CASPRRAATNQPQHF. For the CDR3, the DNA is TGTGCCAGCCCTAGAAGGGCGGCTACCAATCAGCCCCAGCATTTT.

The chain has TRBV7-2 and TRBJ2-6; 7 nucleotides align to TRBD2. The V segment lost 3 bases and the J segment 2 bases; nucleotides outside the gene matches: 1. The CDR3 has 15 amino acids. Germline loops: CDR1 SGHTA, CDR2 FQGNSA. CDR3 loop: CASSFAGAGANVLTF. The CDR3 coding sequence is TGTGCCAGCAGCTTCGCGGGAGCTGGGGCCAACGTCCTGACTTTC. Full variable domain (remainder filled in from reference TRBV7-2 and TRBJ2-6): GAGVSQSPSNKVTEKGKDVELRCDPISGHTALYWYRQSLGQGLEFLIYFQGNSAPDKSGLPSDRFSAERTGGSVSTLTIQRTQQEDSAVYLCASSFAGAGANVLTFGAGSRLTVL.

In DNA form, the CDR3 reads TGTGCCAGCAGCCCTGCCGGGGGGGCCACTGAAGCTTTCTTT. Translated, it gives CASSPAGGATEAFF. The gene calls are TRBV7-2 and TRBJ1-1; perhaps TRBD1 as D (6 bases). Germline loops: CDR1 SGHTA, CDR2 FQGNSA. This CDR3 has 14 residues. Trimming removed 5 bases at V and 4 bases at J, with 14 bases between.

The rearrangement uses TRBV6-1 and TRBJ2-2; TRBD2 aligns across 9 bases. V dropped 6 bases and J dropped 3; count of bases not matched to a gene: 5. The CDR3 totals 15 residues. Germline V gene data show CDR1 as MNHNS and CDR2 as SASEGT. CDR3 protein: CASRGAGGHTGELFF. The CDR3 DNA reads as TGTGCCAGCAGGGGAGCGGGAGGACACACCGGGGAGCTGTTTTTT.

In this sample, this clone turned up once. This CDR3 is CASSPQGQGVGEQYF. CDR3 DNA: TGTGCCAGCTCACCACAGGGACAGGGGGTAGGCGAGCAGTACTTC. The gene calls are TRBV18 and TRBJ2-7; 11 bases fit TRBD1. This CDR3 spans 15 amino acids. Per the germline V gene, CDR1 is KGHSH and CDR2 is LQKENI. The junction had 5 bases not matched to a gene; V was cut back by 1 base and J by 6 bases.